This TCR beta chain was sequenced during a study of CD8+ T cells in alopecia areata. Background on the study: Each of the treated patients was given oral tofacitinib, 5 to 10 mg twice daily, for moderate-to-severe alopecia areata.

Sample treatment: oral pan-JAK inhibitor, 5-10 mg twice daily. Extraction of RNA preceded its reverse transcription into cDNA, which served as the sequencing template. TCRdb's table, derived via immunoSEQ multiplex PCR, lists solely in-frame clones and lacks some. Of about 120,000 clones in the sample, 53% were seen once. This CDR3 is 15 amino acids long. Germline CDR1 is GTSNPN and CDR2 is SVGIG (reference sequence). V shed 1 base, J shed 7 bases, and the junction held 10 bases outside the gene matches. The V call is TRBV30, the J call TRBJ2-4, with 7 bases identical to TRBD1. The sample here was CD4+ T cells sorted from blood, taken at week 4, from a patient treated with tofacitinib. The clonotype originates from a human donor with alopecia areata. The CDR3 DNA is TGTGCCTGGAGTGAGGGCACAGGGGTGACCAACATTCAGTACTTC. Translation gives CAWSEGTGVTNIQYF.